The next 14 T cell receptor beta chains were all read from a single sample in a study of T-cell reconstitution after alpha-beta-depleted transplantation in children (dated by TCRdb to about 2016). Libraries came from PCR. The run used an Illumina HiSeq 2500. Molecular barcoding was employed in the preparation of TCR libraries, with unique molecular identifiers being used to normalize TCRbeta repertoire quantification. Using fastp at Q25 and MiXCR, TCRdb reprocessed the public reads and kept productive beta chains. Each CDR3 protein appears once, grouped with its most common genes and DNA. Present in this sample are approximately 300,000 distinct CDR3 sequences, roughly a tenth of which were seen just once. Over 6% of the sample is held by the ten biggest clonotypes. In the paper's terms, the treatment or condition label means: allogeneic hematopoietic cell transplantation with graft depleted of TCRalphabeta T cells and CD19 B cells.

The material was PBMCs, obtained before TCRalphabeta/CD19-depleted stem cell transplant. These TCRs come from a boy in the first two years of life with acute myeloid leukemia, due to receive a stem cell transplant.

This chain joins TRBV4-3 and TRBJ1-2; maybe TRBD1 (5 bases). Germline loops: CDR1 LGHNA, CDR2 YSLEER. The CDR3 is 13 residues long. V was shortened by 4 bases and J by 8 bases, with 14 bases between the two germline ends. CDR3 nucleotides: TGCGCCAGCAGCCCAGGGTATCCTGGGGGCTACACCTTC. Protein: CASSPGYPGGYTF.

This clonotype was recorded at least ten times. CDR3 sequence: CASSKAWARAMNTEAFF. In nucleotides, the CDR3 is TGTGCCAGCAGCAAAGCGTGGGCCAGGGCCATGAACACTGAAGCTTTCTTT. The V and J genes are TRBV21-1 and TRBJ1-1; the table's D call of TRBD1 was not tested on the DNA. TRBV21-1 is a recognized pseudogene. CDR3 length equals 17 residues.

This clonotype was recorded many times. The CDR3 protein is CASSQELPTIPYF. In nucleotides, the CDR3 is TGTGCCAGCAGCCAAGAACTCCCGACTATCCCGTATTTT. The chain carries TRBV3-1 and TRBJ2-3, with D perhaps TRBD2 (5 bases). The germline CDR1 and CDR2 sequences are LGHDT and YNNKEL (reference sequence). The germline V and J ends were trimmed by 0 bases and 14 bases, with 15 bases remaining between them. The CDR3 has 13 residues.

With respect to this clonotype: A much bigger clone sits one base away, suggesting this may be a read error. The J gene is TRBJ2-5, the V gene TRBV5-6, with D perhaps TRBD1 (6 bases). Germline-derived CDR1 and CDR2 are SGHDT and YYEEEE. The CDR3 contains 15 residues. DNA for the CDR3: TGTGCCAACAGCTTTCGGCAGGGGATTAGAGAGACCCAGTACTTC. Residues: CANSFRQGIRETQYF.

This clonotype was seen many times. The V gene is TRBV29-1, the J gene TRBJ1-4, with D perhaps TRBD1 (6 bases). Germline CDR1 reads SQVTM; CDR2 reads ANQGSEA. CDR3 size: 14 residues. The germline V and J ends were trimmed by 5 bases and 2 bases, with 12 bases remaining between them. This CDR3 reads CSVQNRATNEKLFF. DNA for the CDR3: TGCAGCGTTCAGAACAGGGCGACTAATGAAAAACTGTTTTTT.

This clonotype was seen many times. CDR3 bases: TGTGCCAGCAGCCCAACCGGGACAGGGGGATCACCCCTCCACTTT. As protein: CASSPTGTGGSPLHF. This chain connects TRBV9 to TRBJ1-6; 11 bases are a match to TRBD1. Germline loops: CDR1 SGDLS, CDR2 YYNGEE. Unmatched junction bases numbered 7, after V lost 4 bases and J lost 10 bases. The CDR3 consists of 15 residues.

Comments on this clonotype: The junction departs from the called germline gene at one end, perhaps through a read error. The chain couples TRBV10-3 to TRBJ2-2; 7 bases agree with TRBD1. The germline gives CDR1 ENHRY, CDR2 SYGVKD. The CDR3 sequence is 16 residues long. As DNA, the CDR3 is TGTGCCAGCAGTAGACAAGGGACAGACAACACCGGGGAGCTGTTTTTT. It codes for CASSRQGTDNTGELFF.

This clonotype was counted only a few times. V and J are TRBV4-3 and TRBJ2-7, with D tentatively TRBD1 (5 bases). Germline V gene sequence: CDR1 LGHNA, CDR2 YSLEER. Trimming cost V 1 base and J 5 bases, with 18 bases left between them. The CDR3 covers 16 residues. The CDR3 sequence is CASSQVFGIQGHEQYF. The CDR3 DNA follows: TGCGCCAGCAGCCAAGTTTTTGGTATTCAGGGCCACGAGCAGTACTTC.

This clonotype was found many times. The CDR3 sequence is CASSLYGTGDEKLFF. DNA for the CDR3: TGTGCCAGCAGCTTGTACGGGACAGGGGATGAAAAACTGTTTTTT. The J gene is TRBJ1-4, the V gene TRBV5-5; 10 bases map to TRBD1. This CDR3 spans 15 amino acids. Germline loops: CDR1 SGHKS, CDR2 YYEKEE (reference sequence). V shed 1 base, J shed 6 bases, and the junction held 3 bases outside the gene matches.

This clonotype was counted ten times or more. The V and J genes are TRBV10-3 and TRBJ1-2; D gene unclear. V dropped 6 bases and J dropped 7 bases, with 9 bases sitting between them. CDR1 is ENHRY and CDR2 is SYGVKD in the germline V gene. The CDR3 sequence is 11 residues long. CDR3 protein: CAIRGRSGYTF. CDR3 in DNA: TGTGCCATCAGGGGGAGGAGTGGCTACACCTTC.

This sequence joins TRBV27 and TRBJ2-3; 8 bases map to TRBD2. The germline V gene has CDR1 MNHEY and CDR2 SMNVEV (reference sequence). This CDR3 has 16 amino acids. The junction had 4 bases not matched to a gene; V was cut back by 0 bases and J by 2 bases. The CDR3 protein is CASSLSGLESTDTQYF. The CDR3 DNA follows: TGTGCCAGCAGTTTATCGGGACTAGAATCCACAGATACGCAGTATTTT.

This clonotype was picked up many times. This chain uses TRBV12-3 or TRBV12-4 with TRBJ2-3; D is unresolved. Deletions cut 3 bases from V and 2 bases from J, with 9 bases between. The CDR3 loop spans 14 amino acids. The CDR3 DNA is TGTGCCAGCAGTTTTCCCACGACCACAGATACGCAGTATTTT. This gives the protein CASSFPTTTDTQYF.

This clonotype was detected ten times or more. This chain joins TRBV7-2 and TRBJ2-7, with D maybe TRBD2 (6 bases). Per germline, CDR1 SGHTA and CDR2 FQGNSA. The CDR3 is 14 residues long. The ends were cut back, 4 bases at V and 0 bases at J, with 10 bases in the middle. This CDR3 reads CASSWGLSSYEQYF. The CDR3 nucleotides read TGTGCCAGCAGCTGGGGACTGAGCTCCTACGAGCAGTACTTC. The variable domain in full, with the rest retrieved from reference TRBV7-2 and TRBJ2-7, is GAGVSQSPSNKVTEKGKDVELRCDPISGHTALYWYRQSLGQGLEFLIYFQGNSAPDKSGLPSDRFSAERTGGSVSTLTIQRTQQEDSAVYLCASSWGLSSYEQYFGPGTRLTVT.

This clonotype was counted between two and nine times. This rearrangement joins TRBV20-1 to TRBJ1-5; 7 positions match TRBD1. The V gene's germline CDR1 is DFQATT and CDR2 SNEGSKA (reference sequence). J lost 1 base, V lost 0 bases, and 9 bases had no gene match. CDR3 length: 17 residues. DNA of the CDR3: TGCAGTGCTAGAGATCCTTGGACAGGCCCGAGCAATCAGCCCCAGCATTTT. Translated: CSARDPWTGPSNQPQHF.